The sample holds a few counts of the clone carrying this T cell receptor beta chain. What it binds is unknown. PCR employed 60 Vbeta and 13 Jbeta primers. TCRdb's copy holds only in-frame clones and misses some; the assay was immunoSEQ multiplex PCR. The sample holds about 110,000 clones, less than 80% seen once. This sample is drawn from a study of cytomegalovirus exposure and HLA in healthy donors. From germline, CDR1 is SGHTA and CDR2 FQGTGA. Trimming at V came to 5 bases and at J to 7 bases, leaving 5 bases not matched to a gene. The CDR3 is 13 amino acids. Study-level findings and limits: Later analysis demonstrated an association between a missense DCLRE1C variant and TCR beta V- and J-gene trimming.

This clonotype originated in a woman aged 50 to 65 in good health and CMV-seropositive. The gene calls are TRBV7-3 and TRBJ2-1, with 7 bases aligning to TRBD2. The specimen sequenced was PBMCs. CDR3 sequence: CASSPREGNEQFF. In DNA form, the CDR3 reads TGTGCCAGCAGCCCCAGGGAGGGGAATGAGCAGTTCTTC.